This is a list of T cell receptor beta chains from one sample in a study of T cell repertoires in ileal Crohn's disease. TCRdb's copy holds only in-frame clones and misses some; the assay was immunoSEQ multiplex PCR. The profile shows roughly 60,000 clones, around 90% of them singletons. The sequencing input was ileal tissue. The receptors derive from an adult with Crohn's disease. Each CDR3 is given with its conserved first and last residue. A D gene is named only where the DNA matches it firmly. A clone size is listed for some rows: how often the clone was seen (once, few, many), or a class if it is expanded.

NA	TRBJ1-2	TRBV30	TRBD1	CAWRDRGTIGYTF	TGTGCCTGGAGGGACAGGGGGACTATAGGCTACACCTTC
NA	TRBJ1-5	TRBV5-1	NA	CASSSDEGPQHF	TGCGCCAGCAGCTCAGATGAGGGGCCCCAGCATTTT
NA	TRBJ2-1	TRBV11-2	TRBD1	CASSLLTGGAYNEQFF	TGTGCCAGCAGCTTACTGACAGGGGGCGCGTATAATGAGCAGTTCTTC
once	TRBJ1-1	TRBV7-2	NA	CATATERNTEAFF	TGTGCCACCGCGACAGAGCGGAACACTGAAGCTTTCTTT
NA	TRBJ2-1	TRBV5-1	TRBD2	CASSLRGAGGNEQFF	TGCGCCAGCAGCCTCAGAGGAGCCGGGGGGAATGAGCAGTTCTTC
NA	TRBJ1-2	TRBV5-1	NA	CASSFGPSNYGYTF	TGCGCCAGCAGCTTTGGCCCAAGTAACTATGGCTACACCTTC
NA	TRBJ2-6	TRBV5-1	NA	CASSSQGSGGANVLTF	TGCGCCAGCAGCTCCCAGGGTAGCGGTGGGGCCAACGTCCTGACTTTC
NA	TRBJ1-2	TRBV18	TRBD1	CASSLDRAYGYTF	TGTGCCAGCTCACTTGACAGGGCATATGGCTACACCTTC
NA	TRBJ1-2	TRBV5-6	TRBD1	CASSQWTGTFDGYTF	TGTGCCAGCAGCCAGTGGACAGGGACTTTCGATGGCTACACCTTC
NA	TRBJ1-5	TRBV28	TRBD1	CASSSRRRGRRYSNQPQHF	TGTGCCAGCAGCTCCCGTCGCAGGGGGCGCCGGTATAGCAATCAGCCCCAGCATTTT
NA	TRBJ1-1	TRBV19	NA	CASSLYRDTEAFF	TGTGCCAGTAGTTTGTACAGGGACACTGAAGCTTTCTTT
NA	TRBJ1-1	TRBV7-6	NA	CASKGVDTEAFF	TGTGCCAGCAAAGGGGTGGACACTGAAGCTTTCTTT
NA	TRBJ1-6	TRBV4-1	TRBD1	CASSRTGENSPLHF	TGCGCCAGCAGCCGGACAGGGGAGAATTCACCCCTCCACTTT
NA	TRBJ2-5	TRBV29-1	NA	CSVEEGIGTGAQYF	TGCAGCGTTGAAGAAGGTATCGGTACCGGGGCCCAGTACTTC
once	TRBJ2-2	TRBV7-9	NA	CASSSGQTNTGELFF	TGTGCCAGCAGCTCTGGACAGACTAACACCGGGGAGCTGTTTTTT
NA	TRBJ1-4	TRBV7-2	NA	CASSLGGYTNEKLFF	TGTGCCAGCAGCTTAGGAGGATACACTAATGAAAAACTGTTTTTT
NA	TRBJ1-2	TRBV6-5	NA	CASSYDSGDYGYTF	TGTGCCAGCAGTTACGACAGCGGGGACTATGGCTACACCTTC
NA	TRBJ2-7	TRBV11-3	NA	CASSLVATSYEQYF	TGTGCCAGCAGCTTAGTAGCGACCTCCTACGAGCAGTACTTC
NA	TRBJ1-4	TRBV19	NA	CASSSPGVKLFF	TGTGCCAGTAGTAGTCCGGGAGTAAAACTGTTTTTT
NA	TRBJ1-2	TRBV28	NA	CASRRLGQLMYGYTF	TGTGCCAGCAGACGTTTGGGACAACTAATGTATGGCTACACCTTC
NA	TRBJ2-2	TRBV9	NA	CASSSEGRVGELFF	TGTGCCAGCAGCTCGGAGGGCCGGGTCGGGGAGCTGTTTTTT
NA	TRBJ1-1	TRBV11-2	NA	CASSLRRFTEAFF	TGTGCCAGCAGCTTAAGGAGGTTCACTGAAGCTTTCTTT
NA	TRBJ1-1	TRBV7-2	NA	CASSLRRNTEAFF	TGTGCCAGCAGCTTAAGGAGGAACACTGAAGCTTTCTTT
NA	TRBJ1-1	TRBV18	NA	CASSPTATGTEAFF	TGTGCCAGCTCACCGACAGCGACTGGAACTGAAGCTTTCTTT
NA	TRBJ2-5	TRBV14	TRBD2	CASSQELAGVETQYF	TGTGCCAGCAGCCAAGAACTAGCGGGAGTCGAGACCCAGTACTTC
NA	TRBJ2-5	TRBV28	TRBD2	CASSLRLAGHQETQYF	TGTGCCAGCAGTCTACGACTAGCGGGGCACCAAGAGACCCAGTACTTC
NA	TRBJ1-5	TRBV27	TRBD1	CASSLAGGSNQPQHF	TGTGCCAGCAGTTTGGCAGGGGGAAGCAATCAGCCCCAGCATTTT
NA	TRBJ1-1	TRBV4-2	NA	CASSQVLQGWELDTEAFF	TGTGCCAGCAGCCAAGTCCTACAGGGATGGGAGCTAGACACTGAAGCTTTCTTT
NA	TRBJ1-1	TRBV6-1	NA	CASSVRGNTEAFF	TGTGCCAGCAGTGTCCGGGGGAACACTGAAGCTTTCTTT
NA	TRBJ1-4	TRBV11-2	NA	CASSLSPTEKLFF	TGTGCCAGCAGCTTATCCCCGACAGAAAAACTGTTTTTT
NA	TRBJ1-5	TRBV7-2	TRBD1	CASSLGDSRNQPQHF	TGTGCCAGCAGCTTAGGGGACAGTCGGAATCAGCCCCAGCATTTT
NA	TRBJ1-6	TRBV9	NA	CASSRSTVNSPLHF	TGTGCCAGCAGTCGCTCGACAGTAAATTCACCCCTCCACTTT
NA	TRBJ1-1	TRBV19	NA	CATIDSPNTEAFF	TGTGCCACAATTGACAGTCCGAACACTGAAGCTTTCTTT
NA	TRBJ1-1	TRBV6-5	TRBD1	CASNRQGGRNTEAFF	TGTGCCAGCAACAGACAGGGAGGCCGGAACACTGAAGCTTTCTTT
once	TRBJ1-1	TRBV5-1	TRBD1	CASSLARQGYTEAFF	TGCGCCAGCAGCTTGGCCAGACAGGGGTACACTGAAGCTTTCTTT
NA	TRBJ1-5	TRBV6-1	NA	CASSEALIYNRASIRPQHF	TGTGCCAGCAGTGAAGCGCTAATTTACAACAGGGCATCAATCAGGCCCCAGCATTTT
NA	TRBJ1-5	TRBV28	NA	CASRPTDGENQPQHF	TGTGCCAGCAGACCCACCGACGGGGAGAATCAGCCCCAGCATTTT
NA	TRBJ2-5	TRBV28	NA	CASSHPHGGETQYF	TGTGCCAGCAGCCACCCCCACGGGGGAGAGACCCAGTACTTC
NA	TRBJ2-7	TRBV7-9	TRBD2	CASSGGGGSLYEQYF	TGTGCCAGCAGCGGTGGCGGGGGTAGTCTCTACGAGCAGTACTTC